The TCR beta chain described here comes from a study of glioma-infiltrating T cells. The study, taken as a whole, reports: Very few CDR3 sequences were shared between tissue and blood. Above-expected tissue-blood divergence occurred in all gliomas, most in low-grade ones.

Amplification of TCR alpha and beta CDR3 regions from RNA used iRepertoire nested multiplex PCR. Input was 100-400 ng of tissue mRNA or PBMC total RNA. TCRdb re-analysed the multiplex PCR reads in MiXCR, keeping a single row per CDR3 protein. The repertoire holds approximately 130,000 distinct CDR3 sequences, 24% seen once, with over 25% in the top ten. Points on this clonotype: What it binds is not known.

The sample consisted of glioma tissue, nonneoplastic brain tissue, or PBMCs (not recorded which). The TCR comes from a human donor with low-grade glioma or glioblastoma, undergoing nonglioma brain surgery, or in good health (not recorded which).

The CDR3 is CSATRDRGEQFF. For the CDR3, the DNA is TGCAGCGCTACAAGGGACAGGGGTGAGCAGTTCTTC. This chain uses TRBV29-1 with TRBJ2-1; the match to TRBD1 covers 10 bases. CDR3 length: 12 amino acids. J gave up 9 bases and V 7 bases, and 6 bases lay outside the gene matches. The germline V gene has CDR1 SQVTM and CDR2 ANQGSEA.